Listed below are T cell receptor beta chains from one sample, sequenced in a study of T cells in Graves' hyperthyroidism and ophthalmopathy. TCRdb ran MiXCR on the multiplex PCR reads and lists one entry per CDR3 protein. The data contain some 270,000 distinct CDR3 sequences, 13% of them singletons. The sequencing input was blood. Receptors were obtained from a woman between 25 and 40 years old with Graves' hyperthyroidism that later progressed to Graves' ophthalmopathy. The CDR3 runs from the conserved cysteine through the conserved F or W. Fields, in order: D gene, CDR3 length, V gene, J gene, clone size, CDR3 DNA, CDR3 protein. The D gene is left open where the match is weak. Some rows have no size entry. The others give once, few or many, or a class for an expanded clone.

d_call: -
cdr3_length: 16
v_call: TRBV5-6
j_call: TRBJ1-1
clone_size: many
cdr3_nt: TGTGCCAGCAGCTTGGTGAAAGGCCCTCTGGGCACTGAAGCTTTCTTT
cdr3_aa: CASSLVKGPLGTEAFF

d_call: TRBD2
cdr3_length: 14
v_call: TRBV6-2/TRBV6-3
j_call: TRBJ2-1
clone_size: few
cdr3_nt: TGTGCCAGCAGTCCTAGCGGGCCTTACAATGAGCAGTTCTTC
cdr3_aa: CASSPSGPYNEQFF

d_call: -
cdr3_length: 15
v_call: TRBV12-3/TRBV12-4
j_call: TRBJ2-3
clone_size: many
cdr3_nt: TGTGCCAGCAGGGGGGGACTTCTTAGCACAGATACGCAGTATTTT
cdr3_aa: CASRGGLLSTDTQYF

d_call: -
cdr3_length: 14
v_call: TRBV12-3/TRBV12-4
j_call: TRBJ1-2
clone_size: -
cdr3_nt: TGTGCCAGCAGTTTGGGGCAGGGTGGTTTGGGCTACACCTTC
cdr3_aa: CASSLGQGGLGYTF

d_call: -
cdr3_length: 11
v_call: TRBV27
j_call: TRBJ1-1
clone_size: many
cdr3_nt: TGTGCCAGCAGAACCAACACTGAAGCTTTCTTT
cdr3_aa: CASRTNTEAFF

d_call: -
cdr3_length: 15
v_call: TRBV29-1
j_call: TRBJ2-1
clone_size: -
cdr3_nt: TGCAGCGGATCTAAGGGCGGTAACTCCTACAATGAGCAGTTCTTC
cdr3_aa: CSGSKGGNSYNEQFF

d_call: TRBD1
cdr3_length: 15
v_call: TRBV10-1
j_call: TRBJ1-2
clone_size: few
cdr3_nt: TGCGCCAGCCGTTCGTCGGGACAGGCAGACTATGGCTACACCTTC
cdr3_aa: CASRSSGQADYGYTF

d_call: TRBD1
cdr3_length: 13
v_call: TRBV2
j_call: TRBJ2-5
clone_size: -
cdr3_nt: TGTGCCAGCACCACCGATCGGGACAGAGAGGAGTACTTC
cdr3_aa: CASTTDRDREEYF

d_call: -
cdr3_length: 15
v_call: TRBV29-1
j_call: TRBJ2-7
clone_size: many
cdr3_nt: TGCAGCGTACTTCCCGTCAATTCAGGGATCTACGAGCAGTACTTC
cdr3_aa: CSVLPVNSGIYEQYF

d_call: TRBD1
cdr3_length: 14
v_call: TRBV7-2
j_call: TRBJ2-7
clone_size: -
cdr3_nt: TGTGCCAGCAGCTTCTTAGGACAGGACTACGAGCAGTACTTC
cdr3_aa: CASSFLGQDYEQYF

d_call: -
cdr3_length: 14
v_call: TRBV27
j_call: TRBJ1-5
clone_size: many
cdr3_nt: TGTGCCAGCAGTCAACAGGGTAGCAATCAGCCCCAGCATTTT
cdr3_aa: CASSQQGSNQPQHF

d_call: -
cdr3_length: 17
v_call: TRBV3-1
j_call: TRBJ1-5
clone_size: many
cdr3_nt: TGTGCCAGCAGCCAAGGGGCCGGACAAAATAGCAATCAGCCCCAGCATTTT
cdr3_aa: CASSQGAGQNSNQPQHF

d_call: TRBD1
cdr3_length: 15
v_call: TRBV5-5
j_call: TRBJ1-2
clone_size: -
cdr3_nt: TGTGCCAGCAGTTATCCGGGACAGGGATGGAGTGGCTACACCTTC
cdr3_aa: CASSYPGQGWSGYTF

d_call: TRBD1
cdr3_length: 16
v_call: TRBV28
j_call: TRBJ2-3
clone_size: many
cdr3_nt: TGTGCCAGCAGCTCCCGGACAGGGGCGGGCACAGATACGCAGTATTTT
cdr3_aa: CASSSRTGAGTDTQYF

d_call: -
cdr3_length: 16
v_call: TRBV3-1
j_call: TRBJ2-5
clone_size: many
cdr3_nt: TGTGCCAGCAGCCAACCGGGACCCTCAATCGGAGAGACCCAGTACTTC
cdr3_aa: CASSQPGPSIGETQYF

d_call: -
cdr3_length: 15
v_call: TRBV20-1
j_call: TRBJ2-3
clone_size: many
cdr3_nt: TGCAGTGCCCTATCGGGGGGCGGGAGTGCAGATACGCAGTATTTT
cdr3_aa: CSALSGGGSADTQYF

d_call: -
cdr3_length: 13
v_call: TRBV29-1
j_call: TRBJ1-1
clone_size: -
cdr3_nt: TGCAGCGTTGAGGCAGCCCCGAACACTGAAGCTTTCTTT
cdr3_aa: CSVEAAPNTEAFF

d_call: TRBD1
cdr3_length: 14
v_call: TRBV5-6
j_call: TRBJ2-3
clone_size: -
cdr3_nt: TGTGCCAGCAGCTTCGTGGACAGGGAAGATACGCAGTATTTT
cdr3_aa: CASSFVDREDTQYF

d_call: -
cdr3_length: 15
v_call: TRBV7-3
j_call: TRBJ1-6
clone_size: -
cdr3_nt: TGTGCCAGCAGCTTGGTGGATCCTCTTGCTAGGGCCCTCCACTTT
cdr3_aa: CASSLVDPLARALHF

d_call: TRBD1
cdr3_length: 15
v_call: TRBV28
j_call: TRBJ2-7
clone_size: -
cdr3_nt: TGTGCCAGCAGTTCATCCAGGACAGGGTCCTACGAGCAGTACTTC
cdr3_aa: CASSSSRTGSYEQYF

d_call: TRBD2
cdr3_length: 16
v_call: TRBV27
j_call: TRBJ2-7
clone_size: many
cdr3_nt: TGTGCCAGCAGTTTCCTACTAGCGGGAGGGTCCTACGAGCAGTACTTC
cdr3_aa: CASSFLLAGGSYEQYF

d_call: TRBD1
cdr3_length: 16
v_call: TRBV15
j_call: TRBJ1-1
clone_size: many
cdr3_nt: TGTGCCACCAGCAGGGACAGGGCCCTAAGGAACACTGAAGCTTTCTTT
cdr3_aa: CATSRDRALRNTEAFF

d_call: -
cdr3_length: 13
v_call: TRBV27
j_call: TRBJ1-2
clone_size: few
cdr3_nt: TGTGCCAGCAGTTATGGGACGGACTATGGCTACACCTTC
cdr3_aa: CASSYGTDYGYTF

d_call: -
cdr3_length: 13
v_call: TRBV6-2/TRBV6-3
j_call: TRBJ2-7
clone_size: many
cdr3_nt: TGTGCCAGCACCCCGACTAGTGTCTACGAGCAGTACTTC
cdr3_aa: CASTPTSVYEQYF

d_call: -
cdr3_length: 16
v_call: TRBV19
j_call: TRBJ2-7
clone_size: few
cdr3_nt: TGTGCCAGTAGTATAGACCCGGGGAGTTCGAGCTACGAGCAGTACTTC
cdr3_aa: CASSIDPGSSSYEQYF